This TCR beta chain was found in a study of spatial heterogeneity in lung cancer. Study context: The donors comprised roughly 71 untreated early-stage non-small cell lung cancer patients. Raw-read counts averaged over ten per unique TCR and UMI combination.

In its sample, this clonotype was seen a few times. TCRdb processed the 5' RACE reads anew with MiXCR; each CDR3 protein has one entry. The sample has around 98,000 distinct CDR3 sequences; approximately 19% are singletons. Sample time point: blood at routine non-recurrence follow-up after resection. CDR3 length equals 14 residues. V lost 5 bases and J lost 2, with 9 bases in between. Germline V gene sequence: CDR1 SGHAT, CDR2 FQDESV (reference sequence). The sequencing used PBMCs, collected at follow-up. The clonotype was recovered from a male donor with early-stage non-small cell lung cancer. The V gene is TRBV11-1, the J gene TRBJ2-2; no firm D call. As DNA, the CDR3 is TGTGCCAGCAGCCCTGCATCAAACACCGGGGAGCTGTTTTTT. This codes for CASSPASNTGELFF.